One and the same sample provided the 2 T cell receptor beta chains below, sequenced in a study of shared clonotypes between healthy human individuals (dated by TCRdb to 2020 to 2021). Preparation of the library involved the immunoSEQ multiplex PCR assay. TCRdb's version of the immuneACCESS table is confined to in-frame rearrangements and falls short of the full clone set. An unresolved V gene accounts for under half of the shortfall where checked; the remainder is of unknown origin. The sample yields about 490,000 clones; more than 65% were counted once. The leading ten clones occupy roughly 13% of the sample. Sequenced sample: PBMCs. Every receptor here comes from a woman aged 35 to 49 in good health. Some clones in this sample may be carry-over from other donors' samples.

As regards this clone: Only one base separates this from a far larger clonotype, so it likely reflects a read error. The same CDR3 is also encoded by other DNA sequences in this sample. The V and J genes are TRBV25-1 and TRBJ1-2; 7 bases map to TRBD1. Germline V gives CDR1 MGHDK, CDR2 SYGVNS. The CDR3 covers 16 residues. The CDR3 region is CASKPGGPRSGYGYTF. CDR3 bases: TGTGCCAGCAAACCAGGGGGGCCCCGGTCCGGCTATGGTTACACCTTC.

The chain has TRBV6-1 and TRBJ1-1, with 11 bases identical to TRBD1. This CDR3 spans 16 amino acids. From germline, CDR1 is MNHNS and CDR2 SASEGT. The V segment lost 3 bases and the J segment 5 bases; nucleotides outside the gene matches: 8. CDR3 bases: TGTGCCAGCAGTGACGCGGGACAGGGGGAGCGAACTGAAGCTTTCTTT. Its translation: CASSDAGQGERTEAFF.